Listed below are T cell receptor beta chains from one sample, sequenced in a study of tumor-infiltrating lymphocytes in glioblastoma multiforme. TCRdb passed the multiplex PCR reads through MiXCR, listing each CDR3 protein once. The repertoire holds about 8,400 distinct CDR3 sequences, around 74% seen once, with roughly 50% in the top ten. Sequenced: brain tumor tissue. The receptors come from a male donor with glioblastoma. The CDR3 runs from the conserved cysteine through the conserved F or W. The D gene is left open where the match is weak. Size is stated for part of the rows, as once, few or many counts, or as a class when the clone is expanded.

d_gene,v_gene,j_gene,abundance,CDR3aa,CDR3nt
-,TRBV29-1,TRBJ2-4,-,CSVRRDNKNIQYF,TGCAGCGTTCGTCGGGACAACAAAAACATTCAGTACTTC
-,TRBV11-3,TRBJ2-1,few,CASSLSRSEQFF,TGTGCCAGCAGCTTATCGAGGAGTGAGCAGTTCTTC
TRBD1,TRBV11-2,TRBJ2-2,-,CASTPRQGDGTGELFF,TGTGCCAGCACCCCCCGACAGGGCGATGGCACCGGGGAGCTGTTTTTT
TRBD1,TRBV6-6,TRBJ2-2,-,CASSTDRVLTGELFF,TGTGCCAGCAGTACCGACAGGGTTCTAACCGGGGAGCTGTTTTTT
TRBD1,TRBV20-1,TRBJ2-1,-,CSARQTGVYEQFF,TGCAGTGCTAGACAGACAGGGGTGTATGAGCAGTTCTTC
TRBD2,TRBV20-1,TRBJ2-1,once,CSASSSLAGTYNEQFF,TGCAGTGCTAGTAGCTCGCTAGCGGGTACCTACAATGAGCAGTTCTTC
-,TRBV6-5,TRBJ2-7,-,CACHGGTAYEQYF,TGTGCCTGCCATGGAGGGACTGCCTACGAGCAGTACTTC
-,TRBV6-1,TRBJ2-1,-,CTSSEGRNEQLF,TGTACCAGCAGTGAAGGAAGGAATGAGCAGTTATTC
TRBD1,TRBV11-2,TRBJ2-5,-,CASSLQGMAAKQETQYF,TGTGCCAGTAGCTTACAGGGGATGGCAGCCAAACAAGAGACCCAGTACTTC
-,TRBV6-5,TRBJ2-5,-,CASRTGPMGETQYF,TGTGCCAGCAGGACGGGCCCTATGGGGGAGACCCAGTACTTC
TRBD2,TRBV7-9,TRBJ2-5,-,CASSVPTSVQETQYF,TGTGCCAGCAGCGTTCCGACTAGCGTACAAGAGACCCAGTACTTC
TRBD2,TRBV20-1,TRBJ2-1,-,CSAKGLAGGHEQFF,TGCAGTGCTAAGGGACTAGCGGGAGGACATGAGCAGTTCTTC
-,TRBV29-1,TRBJ1-2,medium-sized,CSVSWGNYGYTF,TGCAGCGTTTCTTGGGGGAACTATGGCTACACCTTC
-,TRBV6-5,TRBJ1-2,-,CASSCSADSFKGYTF,TGTGCCAGCAGTTGCTCAGCCGACAGCTTCAAAGGCTACACCTTC
TRBD1,TRBV5-1,TRBJ2-1,medium-sized,CASSLGTGVYNEQFF,TGCGCCAGCAGCTTGGGGACAGGGGTCTACAATGAGCAGTTCTTC
-,TRBV12-3/TRBV12-4,TRBJ2-7,many,CASSPLMYEQYF,TGTGCCAGCAGTCCTCTGATGTACGAGCAGTACTTC
-,TRBV20-1,TRBJ2-3,-,CSAWTDTDTQYF,TGCAGTGCTTGGACAGACACAGATACGCAGTATTTT
-,TRBV6-1,TRBJ2-3,-,CASSEAAGGPPTDTQYF,TGTGCCAGCAGTGAAGCGGCCGGGGGGCCTCCCACAGATACGCAGTATTTT
-,TRBV7-9,TRBJ1-2,-,CVSSLEGPCGYTF,TGTGTCAGCAGCTTAGAAGGGCCCTGTGGCTACACCTTC
-,TRBV10-3,TRBJ2-7,-,CTISESVGGYEQYF,TGTACCATCAGTGAGAGTGTTGGGGGTTACGAGCAGTACTTC
TRBD2,TRBV11-2,TRBJ2-7,-,CASRLLAGGPAYEQYF,TGTGCCAGCAGGCTACTAGCGGGAGGGCCGGCCTACGAGCAGTATTTC
-,TRBV20-1,TRBJ1-4,-,CSASGIATNEKLFF,TGCAGTGCTAGCGGTATTGCAACTAATGAAAAACTGTTTTTT
-,TRBV6-5,TRBJ2-3,-,CATYPEASPGSQYF,TGTGCCACCTACCCCGAGGCCTCCCCAGGCTCGCAGTATTTT
-,TRBV11-2,TRBJ2-7,-,CASRSRASAYEQYF,TGTGCCAGCAGATCGAGGGCGTCCGCCTACGAGCAGTACTTC